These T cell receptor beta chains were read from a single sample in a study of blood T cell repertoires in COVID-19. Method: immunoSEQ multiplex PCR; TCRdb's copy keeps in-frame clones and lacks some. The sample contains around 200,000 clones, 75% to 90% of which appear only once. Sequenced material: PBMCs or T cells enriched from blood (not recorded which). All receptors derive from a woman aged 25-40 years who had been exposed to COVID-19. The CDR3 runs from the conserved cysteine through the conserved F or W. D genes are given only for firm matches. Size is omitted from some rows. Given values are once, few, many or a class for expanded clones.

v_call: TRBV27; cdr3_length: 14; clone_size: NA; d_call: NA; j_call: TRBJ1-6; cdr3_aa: CASSLGADNSPLHF; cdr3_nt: TGTGCCAGCAGTTTAGGGGCAGATAATTCACCCCTCCACTTT
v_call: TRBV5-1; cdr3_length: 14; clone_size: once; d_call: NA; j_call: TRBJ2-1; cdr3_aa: CASSSSPSYNEQFF; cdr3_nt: TGCGCCAGCAGCTCGTCACCCAGTTACAATGAGCAGTTCTTC
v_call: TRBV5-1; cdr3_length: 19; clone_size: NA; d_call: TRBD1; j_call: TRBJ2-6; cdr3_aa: CASSLALTGGSSGANVLTF; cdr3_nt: TGCGCCAGCAGCTTGGCCCTGACAGGGGGATCCTCTGGGGCCAACGTCCTGACTTTC
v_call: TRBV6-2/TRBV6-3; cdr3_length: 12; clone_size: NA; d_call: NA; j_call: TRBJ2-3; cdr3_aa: CASSPTGDTQYF; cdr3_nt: TGTGCCAGCAGCCCCACAGGAGATACGCAGTATTTT
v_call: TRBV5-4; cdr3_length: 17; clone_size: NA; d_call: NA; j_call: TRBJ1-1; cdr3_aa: CASSLEGGRGLSTEAFF; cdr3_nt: TGTGCCAGCAGCTTGGAGGGTGGCCGGGGGTTGTCCACTGAAGCTTTCTTT
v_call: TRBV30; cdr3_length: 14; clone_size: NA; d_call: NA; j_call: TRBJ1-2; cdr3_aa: CAWSQDRLYYGYTF; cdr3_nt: TGTGCCTGGAGTCAAGACAGGTTATACTATGGCTACACCTTC
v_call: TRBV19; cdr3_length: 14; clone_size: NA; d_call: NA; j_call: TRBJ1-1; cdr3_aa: CASSRPTTGLEAFF; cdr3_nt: TGTGCCAGTAGCCGACCTACCACAGGTCTTGAAGCTTTCTTT
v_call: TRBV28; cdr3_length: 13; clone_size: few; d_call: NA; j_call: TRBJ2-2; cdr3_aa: CASSWEFTGELFF; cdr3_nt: TGTGCCAGCAGCTGGGAGTTCACCGGGGAGCTGTTTTTT
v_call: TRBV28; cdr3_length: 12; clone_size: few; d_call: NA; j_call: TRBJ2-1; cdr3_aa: CATGVSYNEQFF; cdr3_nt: TGTGCCACCGGGGTCTCATACAATGAGCAGTTCTTC
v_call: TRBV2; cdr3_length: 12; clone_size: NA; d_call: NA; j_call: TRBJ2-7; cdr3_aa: CASSDWPYEQYF; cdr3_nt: TGTGCCAGCAGTGATTGGCCCTACGAGCAGTACTTC
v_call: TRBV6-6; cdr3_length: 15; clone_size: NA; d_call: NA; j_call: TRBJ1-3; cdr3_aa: CASSLSPDSGNTIYF; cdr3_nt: TGTGCCAGCAGCCTGTCCCCGGACAGTGGAAACACCATATATTTT
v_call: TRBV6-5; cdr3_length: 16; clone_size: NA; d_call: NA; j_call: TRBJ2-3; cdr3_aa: CASSYSGSLGTDTQYF; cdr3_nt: TGTGCCAGCAGTTACTCGGGTAGCTTAGGCACAGATACGCAGTATTTT
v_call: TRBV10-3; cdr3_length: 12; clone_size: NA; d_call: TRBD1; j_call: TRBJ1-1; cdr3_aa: CAISKTGPEAFF; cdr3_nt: TGTGCCATCAGTAAGACAGGGCCTGAAGCTTTCTTT
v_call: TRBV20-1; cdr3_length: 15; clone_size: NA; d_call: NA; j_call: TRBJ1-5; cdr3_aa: CSASRGSSGLQPQHF; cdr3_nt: TGCAGTGCTAGTCGCGGGAGTTCAGGGTTGCAGCCCCAGCATTTT
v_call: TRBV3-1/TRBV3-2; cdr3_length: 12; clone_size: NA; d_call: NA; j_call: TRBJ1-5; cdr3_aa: CASSPTGGPQHF; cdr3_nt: TGTGCCAGCAGCCCTACCGGGGGGCCCCAGCATTTT
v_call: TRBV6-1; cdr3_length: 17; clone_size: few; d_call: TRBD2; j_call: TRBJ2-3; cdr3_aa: CASSEVVAGGLADTQYF; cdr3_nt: TGTGCCAGCAGTGAAGTGGTAGCGGGGGGGCTGGCAGATACGCAGTATTTT
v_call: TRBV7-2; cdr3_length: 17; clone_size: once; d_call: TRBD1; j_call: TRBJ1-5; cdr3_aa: CASSLVGTGGNNQPQHF; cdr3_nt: TGTGCCAGCAGCTTAGTAGGGACAGGGGGTAACAATCAGCCCCAGCATTTT
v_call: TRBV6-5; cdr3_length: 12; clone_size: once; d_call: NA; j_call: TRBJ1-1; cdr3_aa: CASVLVAEETFF; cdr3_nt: TGTGCCAGCGTCCTGGTGGCAGAGGAAACTTTCTTT
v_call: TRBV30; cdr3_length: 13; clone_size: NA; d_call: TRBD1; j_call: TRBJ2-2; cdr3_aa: CAWSGQGNGELFF; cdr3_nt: TGTGCCTGGAGTGGACAGGGGAACGGGGAGCTGTTTTTT
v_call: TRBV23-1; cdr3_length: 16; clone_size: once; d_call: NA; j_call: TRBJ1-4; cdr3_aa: CASSPLLISEDEKLFF; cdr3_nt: TGCGCCAGCAGTCCCCTCCTCATCTCGGAGGATGAAAAACTGTTTTTT
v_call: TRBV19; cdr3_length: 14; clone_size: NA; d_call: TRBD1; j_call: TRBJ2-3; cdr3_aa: CASNSRGLADTQYF; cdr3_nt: TGTGCCAGTAATAGCAGGGGGCTGGCAGATACGCAGTATTTT
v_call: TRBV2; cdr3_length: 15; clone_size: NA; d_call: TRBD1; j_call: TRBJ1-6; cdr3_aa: CASSEAGQGISPLHF; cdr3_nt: TGTGCCAGCAGTGAAGCGGGACAGGGGATTTCACCCCTCCACTTT
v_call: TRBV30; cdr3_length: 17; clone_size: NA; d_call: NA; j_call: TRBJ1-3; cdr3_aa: CAWSVRMDSRSGNTIYF; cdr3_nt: TGTGCCTGGAGTGTAAGGATGGACAGTCGCTCTGGAAACACCATATATTTT
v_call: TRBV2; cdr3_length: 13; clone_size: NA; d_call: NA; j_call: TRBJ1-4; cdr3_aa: CASSAQTGEKLFF; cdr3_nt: TGTGCCAGCAGTGCTCAGACAGGTGAAAAACTGTTTTTT
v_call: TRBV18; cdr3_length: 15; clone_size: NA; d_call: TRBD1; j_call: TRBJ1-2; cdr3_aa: CASSAPGQGPYGYTF; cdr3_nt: TGTGCCAGCTCAGCACCGGGACAGGGACCTTATGGCTACACCTTC
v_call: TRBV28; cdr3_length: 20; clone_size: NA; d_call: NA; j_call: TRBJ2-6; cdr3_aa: CASSPWGVLRLLSGANVLTF; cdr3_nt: TGTGCCAGCAGTCCATGGGGAGTTTTGAGGCTTCTCTCTGGGGCCAACGTCCTGACTTTC
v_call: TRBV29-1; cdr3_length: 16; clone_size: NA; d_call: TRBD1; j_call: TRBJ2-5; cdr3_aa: CSGVTGTGWTQETQYF; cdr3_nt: TGCAGCGGCGTAACCGGGACAGGGTGGACTCAAGAGACCCAGTACTTC
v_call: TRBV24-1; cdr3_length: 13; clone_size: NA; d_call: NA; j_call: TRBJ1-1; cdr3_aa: CATSETDHTEAFF; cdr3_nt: TGTGCCACCAGTGAGACAGACCACACTGAAGCTTTCTTT
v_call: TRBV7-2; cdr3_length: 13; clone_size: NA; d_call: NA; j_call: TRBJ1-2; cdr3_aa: CASSQDRNYGYTF; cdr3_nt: TGTGCCAGCAGCCAGGACAGAAACTATGGCTACACCTTC
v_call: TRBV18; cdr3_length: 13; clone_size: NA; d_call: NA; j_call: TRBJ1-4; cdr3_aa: CASSRDNNEKLFF; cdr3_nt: TGTGCCAGCTCCCGAGATAATAATGAAAAACTGTTTTTT
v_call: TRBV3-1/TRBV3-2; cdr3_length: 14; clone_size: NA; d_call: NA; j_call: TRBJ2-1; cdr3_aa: CASSRRVFDNEQFF; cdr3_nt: TGTGCCAGCAGCCGGAGGGTGTTCGACAATGAGCAGTTCTTC
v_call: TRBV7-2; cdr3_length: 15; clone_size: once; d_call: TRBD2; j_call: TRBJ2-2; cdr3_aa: CASRRRGAYTGELFF; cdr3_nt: TGTGCCAGCAGGAGGCGGGGGGCCTACACCGGGGAGCTGTTTTTT
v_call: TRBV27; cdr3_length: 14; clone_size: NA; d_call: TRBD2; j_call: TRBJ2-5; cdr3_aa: CASSLGTRGETQYF; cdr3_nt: TGTGCCAGCAGTTTAGGGACTAGGGGAGAGACCCAGTACTTC
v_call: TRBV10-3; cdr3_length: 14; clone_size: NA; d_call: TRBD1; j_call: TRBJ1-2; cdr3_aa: CAISGEGARYGYTF; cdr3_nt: TGTGCCATCAGTGGAGAGGGGGCGAGGTATGGCTACACCTTC
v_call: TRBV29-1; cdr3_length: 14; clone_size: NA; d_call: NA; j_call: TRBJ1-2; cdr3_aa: CSVEDGTPNYGYTF; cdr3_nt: TGCAGCGTTGAAGATGGGACACCCAACTATGGCTACACCTTC
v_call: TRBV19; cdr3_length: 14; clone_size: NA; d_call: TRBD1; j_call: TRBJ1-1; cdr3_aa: CASSLGQGNTEAFF; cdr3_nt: TGTGCCAGTAGTCTCGGACAGGGGAACACTGAAGCTTTCTTT
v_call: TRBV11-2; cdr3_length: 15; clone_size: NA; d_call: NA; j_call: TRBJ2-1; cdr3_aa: CASSLDPTPYNEQFF; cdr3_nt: TGTGCCAGCAGCTTAGACCCCACTCCCTACAATGAGCAGTTCTTC